The sequence of this T cell receptor beta chain was determined in a study of blood T cell repertoires in COVID-19 (dated by TCRdb to 2020 to 2022). About the full investigation: Collaborator samples came from the United States, Italy and Spain and covered acute and convalescent phases of COVID-19. Deeply sampled blood TCRbeta repertoires from subjects exposed to, actively infected with, or recovered from COVID-19 were included in the dataset. The samples were drawn from two sources: the first 160 participants of the ongoing ImmuneRACE study, and over 1,000 subjects contributed by 6 global collaborators. Nearly every sample came with metadata listing a de-identified subject ID, COVID-19 status, age in years and sex. The prospective study material was composed of cDNA or gDNA derived from T cells, B-cell-depleted T cells, or PBMCs. Where HLA class I and class II types were available, the types were taken from metadata supplied by the sample provider, not from assay-based typing. A freely available public database, intended as a resource for researchers studying the immune response to SARS-CoV-2, is where the repertoires were released. Paper-wide results and their limitations: Clinical and demographic metadata were provided uncurated, with the amount varying by source and participant.

TCRbeta CDR3 regions were amplified from genomic DNA by means of the immunoSEQ Assay, a bias-controlled multiplex PCR. The original pipeline was this. Within the assay, amplification of reference gene primers was used to estimate how many nucleated cells each sample contained. To quantify the absolute abundance of each unique TCRbeta CDR3 rearrangement, sequence reads were collapsed and filtered. Productive Simpson clonality was computed per sample as the square root of Simpson's diversity index over productive rearrangements. The immuneACCESS repertoire file appears here via TCRdb, limited to in-frame rearrangements. These files lack a portion of the clones; in checked studies, under half of the deficit traces to unresolved V genes, and the cause of the others is not known. V and J calls and clone size are those listed in that table; D and trimming were worked out from the DNA. The table for this sample lists roughly 230,000 clones; around four fifths of them were counted only once. The ten largest clones add up to 3.5% to 4.5% of the sample.

Concerning this clone itself: The target of this receptor is not known. Base qualities are not at hand, and no much larger clone is one base apart.

Each collaborating institution followed its own protocols to collect whole blood in K2EDTA tubes. Collaborator samples were shipped for TCRbeta analysis as frozen whole blood, isolated PBMCs, or DNA extracted from either sample type. Looking up the germline V gene (reference sequence) yields CDR1 GTSNPN and CDR2 SVGIG. The V and J ends are trimmed by 3 bases and 6 bases, leaving 8 bases between them. Its CDR3 holds 11 amino acids, cysteine through phenylalanine. CDR3 DNA only is kept here, 33 bases in frame from base 1. This clonotype was sampled from a man over 45 with acute or convalescent COVID-19. Specimen: peripheral blood. The V gene is TRBV30 and the J gene is TRBJ1-2, with the D segment identity uncertain. The CDR3 corresponds to CAWRRSHGYTF. The nucleotide sequence is given as TGTGCCTGGAGAAGAAGCCATGGCTACACCTTC.